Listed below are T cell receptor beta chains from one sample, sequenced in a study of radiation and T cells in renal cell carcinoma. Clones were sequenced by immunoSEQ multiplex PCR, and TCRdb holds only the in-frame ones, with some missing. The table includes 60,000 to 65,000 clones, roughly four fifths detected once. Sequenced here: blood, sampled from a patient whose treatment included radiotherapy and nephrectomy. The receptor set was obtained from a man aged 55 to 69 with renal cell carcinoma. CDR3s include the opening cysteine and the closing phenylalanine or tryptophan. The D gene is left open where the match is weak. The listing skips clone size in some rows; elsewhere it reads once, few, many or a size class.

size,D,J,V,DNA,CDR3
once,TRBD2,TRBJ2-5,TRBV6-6,TGTGCCAGCAGTTACGGAGCGGGGGGATCGGAGACCCAGTACTTC,CASSYGAGGSETQYF
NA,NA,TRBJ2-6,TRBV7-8,TGTGCCAGCAGCCCCCCCGGCCTGGACTTCTCTGGGGCCAACGTCCTGACTTTC,CASSPPGLDFSGANVLTF
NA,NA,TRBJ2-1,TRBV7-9,TGTGCCAGCAGCTTAGAGGGACTGACCTACAATGAGCAGTTCTTC,CASSLEGLTYNEQFF
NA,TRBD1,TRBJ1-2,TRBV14,TGTGCCAGCAGCCAATATTGGACAGGTCGTTACACCTTC,CASSQYWTGRYTF
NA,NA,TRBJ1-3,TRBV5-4,TGTGCCAGCAGCTTGTCGGGCCCCTCTGGAAACACCATATATTTT,CASSLSGPSGNTIYF
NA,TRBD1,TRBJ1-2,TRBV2,TGTGCCAGCACCCCGGACAGGGCTAACTATGGCTACACCTTC,CASTPDRANYGYTF
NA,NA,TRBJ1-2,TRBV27,TGTGCCAGCAGTTTCAGTGGGTCCCGGAGTCTCTATGGCTACACCTTC,CASSFSGSRSLYGYTF
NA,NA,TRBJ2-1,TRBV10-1,TGCGCCAGCACCCACGATCCCGAGGGAGGTGAGCAGTTCTTC,CASTHDPEGGEQFF
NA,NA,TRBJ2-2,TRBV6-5,TGTGCCAGCAATCCTAGCGCCCCGAACACCGGGGAGCTGTTTTTT,CASNPSAPNTGELFF
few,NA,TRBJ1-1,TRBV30,TGTGCCTGGAACCTACAGCAGAACACTGAAGCTTTCTTT,CAWNLQQNTEAFF
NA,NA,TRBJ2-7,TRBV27,TGTGCCAGCAGTCCCACCCTAGGGAGGACCCGGACGTACGAGCAGTACTTC,CASSPTLGRTRTYEQYF
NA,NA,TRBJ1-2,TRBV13,TGTGCCAGCAGCTTAGGGGATCGGGCTAACTATGGCTACACCTTC,CASSLGDRANYGYTF
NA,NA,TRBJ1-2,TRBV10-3,TGTGCCAGCAGCTCCGGGAGGAACTATGGCTACACCTTC,CASSSGRNYGYTF
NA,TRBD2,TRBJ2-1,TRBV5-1,TGCGCCAGCAGCTTAGAGGTAGCGGGAGGGCCGAATGAGCAGTTCTTC,CASSLEVAGGPNEQFF
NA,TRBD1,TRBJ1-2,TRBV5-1,TGCGCCAGCAGCGCCGAGGGACAGGTACTTGGCTACACCTTC,CASSAEGQVLGYTF
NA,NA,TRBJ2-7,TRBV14,TGTGCCAGCAGCCTGTCCGGCGGGCCACCCTACGAGCAGTACTTC,CASSLSGGPPYEQYF
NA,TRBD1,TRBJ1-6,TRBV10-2,TGCGCCAGCAGCATCCGGGACAGGGGGTTCGATTCACCCCTCCACTTT,CASSIRDRGFDSPLHF
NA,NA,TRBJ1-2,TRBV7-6,TGTGCCAGCAGCCCTTACCCTCGAGCGGACAGCCGATTCTATGGCTACACCTTC,CASSPYPRADSRFYGYTF
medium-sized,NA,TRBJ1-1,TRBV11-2,TGTGCCAGCAGCTTGGGGGGGGGCCACACTGAAGCTTTCTTT,CASSLGGGHTEAFF
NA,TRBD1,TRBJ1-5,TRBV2,TGTGCCAGCAGTAAAGGACAGGGGGCGCCGGGTCAGCCCCAGCATTTT,CASSKGQGAPGQPQHF
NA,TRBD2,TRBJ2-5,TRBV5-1,TGCGCCAGCAGCTCTCTGACTAGCGGGAGCTCAGAGACCCAGTACTTC,CASSSLTSGSSETQYF
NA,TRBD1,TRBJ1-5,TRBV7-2,TGTGCCAGCAGCATAAACAGGGGGAGTCAGCCCCAGCATTTT,CASSINRGSQPQHF
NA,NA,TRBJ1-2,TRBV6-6,TGTGCCAGCAGGGACAGCCAGAACTATGGCTACACCTTC,CASRDSQNYGYTF
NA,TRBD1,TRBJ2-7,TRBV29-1,TGCAGCGTTGAAAGACAGGGGGTTGTTGGGCAGTACTTC,CSVERQGVVGQYF
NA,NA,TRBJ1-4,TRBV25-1,TGTGCCAGCAGTGAAACCACGAATGAAAAACTGTTTTTT,CASSETTNEKLFF
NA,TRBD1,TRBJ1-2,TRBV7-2,TGTGCCAGCAGCTTAGCCGGACAGGGGAATGGCTACACCTTC,CASSLAGQGNGYTF
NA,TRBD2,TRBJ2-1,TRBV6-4,TGTGCCAGCATGGAGGGAGGGGCCTACAATGAGCAGTTCTTC,CASMEGGAYNEQFF
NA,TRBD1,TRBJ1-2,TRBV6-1,TGTGCCAGCAGCGCTATACGACAGGGCGGCGGCTACACCTTC,CASSAIRQGGGYTF
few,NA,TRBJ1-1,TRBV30,TGTGCCTGGAGTTCCTACCAATCTGAAGCTTTCTTT,CAWSSYQSEAFF
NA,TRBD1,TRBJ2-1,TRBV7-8,TGTGCCAGCAGCCCACCCGGGACAGCCTCCTACAATGAGCAGTTCTTC,CASSPPGTASYNEQFF
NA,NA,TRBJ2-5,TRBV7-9,TGTGCCAGCAGCTTAGTATCCCTCGAGACCCAGTACTTC,CASSLVSLETQYF
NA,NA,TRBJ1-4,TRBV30,TGTGCCGCCGTCGGAGGAGCAACTAATGAAAAACTGTTTTTT,CAAVGGATNEKLFF
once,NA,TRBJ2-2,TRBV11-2,TGTGCCAGCAGACAGGGGAACACCGGGGAGCTGTTTTTT,CASRQGNTGELFF
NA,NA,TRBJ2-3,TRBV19,TGTGCCAGTAGTCCTGCCAGAAGGAACACAGATACGCAGTATTTT,CASSPARRNTDTQYF
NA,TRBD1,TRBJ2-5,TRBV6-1,TGTGCCAGCAGTGGGCCCGGACAGGGTCCTAAAGAGACCCAGTACTTC,CASSGPGQGPKETQYF
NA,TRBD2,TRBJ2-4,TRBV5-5,TGTGCCAGCAGCGTTTCTAGCGGACCAAACATTCAGTACTTC,CASSVSSGPNIQYF
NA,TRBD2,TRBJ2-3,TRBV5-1,TGCGCCAGCAGCTTGTCGGGACTAGCGGGGGGCACAGATACGCAGTATTTT,CASSLSGLAGGTDTQYF